This TCR beta chain was sequenced in a study of STAT5B mutations in CD4+ large granular lymphocyte leukemia. CDR1 PRHDT and CDR2 FYEKMQ come from the germline V gene (reference sequence). V lost 0 bases and J 0 bases, leaving 9 bases between the germline ends. The length of the CDR3 is 15 residues. A note on this clone: The target antigen is unknown.

General study results and limits: 8/27 top patient clones versus 2/35 control clones were TRBV06-family. Main leukemic clonotypes were patient-specific, but roughly 25% appeared at low frequency elsewhere.

The table came from immunoSEQ multiplex PCR; TCRdb's copy has only in-frame clones and leaves some out. Here the sample spans some 45,000 clones, roughly 85% being singletons. The rearrangement uses TRBV13 and TRBJ2-7; no definite D call. The sequence was obtained from a human donor in good health. Input material: CD4+ T cells from blood buffy coats. The CDR3: CASSLGHPRSYEQYF. The CDR3 nucleotides read TGTGCCAGCAGCTTAGGGCACCCACGCTCCTACGAGCAGTACTTC.